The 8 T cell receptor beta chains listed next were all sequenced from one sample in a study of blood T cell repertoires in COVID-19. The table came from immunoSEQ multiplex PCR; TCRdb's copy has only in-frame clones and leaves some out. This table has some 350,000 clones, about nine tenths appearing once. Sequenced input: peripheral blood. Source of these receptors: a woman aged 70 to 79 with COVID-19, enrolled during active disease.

CDR3 region: CASSPTGTPSYEQYF. CDR3 in DNA: TGTGCCAGCTCTCCTACAGGGACCCCCTCCTACGAGCAGTACTTC. The genes are TRBV9 and TRBJ2-7, with a weak D call TRBD1 (6 bases). The CDR3 is 15 residues long. V was trimmed by 7 bases and J by 0 bases, leaving 17 bases between them. The germline V gene has CDR1 SGDLS and CDR2 YYNGEE.

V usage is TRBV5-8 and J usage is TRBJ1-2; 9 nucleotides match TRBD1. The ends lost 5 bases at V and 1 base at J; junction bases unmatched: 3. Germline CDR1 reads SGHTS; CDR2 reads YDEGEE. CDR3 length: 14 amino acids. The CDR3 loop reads CASRGQGFNYGYTF. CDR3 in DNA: TGTGCCAGCAGGGGACAGGGTTTTAACTATGGCTACACCTTC.

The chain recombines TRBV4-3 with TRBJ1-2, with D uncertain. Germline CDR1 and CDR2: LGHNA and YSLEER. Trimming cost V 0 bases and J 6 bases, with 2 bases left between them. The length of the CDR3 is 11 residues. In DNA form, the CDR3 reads TGCGCCAGCAGCCAAGATAATGGCTACACCTTC. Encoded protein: CASSQDNGYTF.

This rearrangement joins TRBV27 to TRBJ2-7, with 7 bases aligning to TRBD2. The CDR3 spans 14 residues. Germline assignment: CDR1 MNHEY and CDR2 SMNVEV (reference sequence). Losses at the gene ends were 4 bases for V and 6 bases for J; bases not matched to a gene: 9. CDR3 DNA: TGTGCCAGCAGTTCCGACTGGGGGGGAGGCGAGCAGTACTTC. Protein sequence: CASSSDWGGGEQYF.

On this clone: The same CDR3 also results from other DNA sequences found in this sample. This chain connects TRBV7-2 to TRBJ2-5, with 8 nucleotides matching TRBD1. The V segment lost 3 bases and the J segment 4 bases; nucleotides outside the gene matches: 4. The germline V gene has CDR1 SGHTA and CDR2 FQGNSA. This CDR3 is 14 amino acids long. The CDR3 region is CASSFQGAGETQYF. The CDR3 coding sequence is TGTGCCAGCAGCTTTCAGGGGGCAGGAGAGACCCAGTACTTC. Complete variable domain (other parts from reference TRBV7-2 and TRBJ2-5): GAGVSQSPSNKVTEKGKDVELRCDPISGHTALYWYRQSLGQGLEFLIYFQGNSAPDKSGLPSDRFSAERTGGSVSTLTIQRTQQEDSAVYLCASSFQGAGETQYFGPGTRLLVL.

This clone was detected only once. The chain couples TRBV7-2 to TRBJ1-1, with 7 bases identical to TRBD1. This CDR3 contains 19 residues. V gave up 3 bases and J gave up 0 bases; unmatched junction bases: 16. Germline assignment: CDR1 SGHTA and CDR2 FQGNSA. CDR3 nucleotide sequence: TGTGCCAGCAGCTTCGTAGGTCCGAGACAGGGCCTCATGAACACTGAAGCTTTCTTT. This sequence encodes CASSFVGPRQGLMNTEAFF.

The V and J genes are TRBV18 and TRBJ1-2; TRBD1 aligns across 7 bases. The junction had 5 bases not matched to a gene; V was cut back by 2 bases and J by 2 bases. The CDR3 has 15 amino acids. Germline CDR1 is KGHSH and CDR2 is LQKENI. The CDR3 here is CASSPYTGQNYGYTF. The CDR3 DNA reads TGTGCCAGCTCACCATACACGGGACAGAACTATGGCTACACCTTC.

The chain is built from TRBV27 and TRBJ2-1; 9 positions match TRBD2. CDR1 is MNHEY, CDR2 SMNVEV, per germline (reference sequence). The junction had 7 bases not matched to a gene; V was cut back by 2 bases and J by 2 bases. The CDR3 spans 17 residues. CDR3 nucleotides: TGTGCCAGCAGTTTAAAGGGTAGCGGGGGCGCCTACAATGAGCAGTTCTTC. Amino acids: CASSLKGSGGAYNEQFF.